The present TCR beta chain was sequenced within a study of blood T cell repertoires in COVID-19. About the study: T cells, B-cell-depleted T cells, or PBMCs supplied cDNA or gDNA.

TCRdb's table, derived via immunoSEQ multiplex PCR, lists solely in-frame clones and lacks some. The repertoire holds 250,000 to 300,000 clones, with approximately 88% as singletons. The germline V gene has CDR1 MNHEY and CDR2 SMNVEV (reference sequence). The CDR3 is 16 residues long. V gave up 6 bases and J gave up 7 bases, with 19 bases separating them. The sequenced sample was peripheral blood. The V gene is TRBV27, the J gene TRBJ1-6; D possibly corresponds to TRBD1 (6 bases). The origin of this receptor is a woman aged 70-85 years with COVID-19, enrolled during active disease. The CDR3 DNA is TGTGCCAGCAGCTCCACCGGGACAAGGACGAATTCACCCCTCCACTTT. Translating gives CASSSTGTRTNSPLHF.